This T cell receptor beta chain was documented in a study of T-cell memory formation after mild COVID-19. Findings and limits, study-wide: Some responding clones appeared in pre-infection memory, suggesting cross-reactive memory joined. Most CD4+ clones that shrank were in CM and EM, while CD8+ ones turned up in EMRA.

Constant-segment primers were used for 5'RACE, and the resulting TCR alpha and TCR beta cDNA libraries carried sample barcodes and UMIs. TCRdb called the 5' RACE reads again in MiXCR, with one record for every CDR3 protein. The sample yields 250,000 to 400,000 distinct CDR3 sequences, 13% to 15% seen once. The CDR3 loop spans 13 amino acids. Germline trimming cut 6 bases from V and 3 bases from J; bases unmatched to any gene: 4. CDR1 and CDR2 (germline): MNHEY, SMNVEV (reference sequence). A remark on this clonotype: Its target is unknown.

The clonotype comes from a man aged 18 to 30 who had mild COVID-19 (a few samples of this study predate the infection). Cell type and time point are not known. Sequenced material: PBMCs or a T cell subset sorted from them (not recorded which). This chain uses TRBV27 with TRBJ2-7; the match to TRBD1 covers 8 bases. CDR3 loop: CASRGQANYEQYV. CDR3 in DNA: TGTGCCAGCAGGGGACAGGCAAACTACGAGCAGTACGTC.